The T cell receptor beta chain described here comes from a study of identical twins. Findings and limits, study-wide: With abundant cord blood beta clonotypes, insertions were fewer; memory repertoires showed no such pattern. There was an excess of low generation probability in the out-of-frame alpha sequences that twins shared.

For this clonotype: Its target is not known.

Losses at the gene ends were 7 bases for V and 6 bases for J; bases not matched to a gene: 10. CDR3 length equals 14 residues. A universal primer site arose from template switching, and cDNA bore unique molecular identifiers. TCRdb recomputed calls from the 5' RACE reads with MiXCR, one row per CDR3 protein. The sample gives some 1,700,000 distinct CDR3 sequences, less than 35% of which show up once; around 0.25% is in the top ten. V gene TRBV12-3 or TRBV12-4 combines with J gene TRBJ2-7; 9 positions match TRBD1. The TCR sequence derives from a newborn girl in good health. Sample: cord blood. The CDR3 bases are TGTGCCAGCACCCGGGGGACAGGGATTAGCGAGCAGTACTTC. Its protein is CASTRGTGISEQYF.